These 27 T cell receptor beta chains were sequenced from one sample in a study of T cell responses to AZD1222 COVID-19 vaccine. Sequenced by immunoSEQ multiplex PCR; TCRdb stores in-frame clones only, minus some. This repertoire shows some 200,000 clones, approximately 90% found once; its top ten account for nearly 3.5%. Specimen: peripheral blood, collected 28 days after the second AZD1222 dose. The receptors were sampled from an adult who received the AZD1222 COVID-19 vaccine.

In this sample, this clone turned up once. This chain links TRBV5-4 with TRBJ1-3; 11 nucleotides line up with TRBD1. V trimming: 4 bases; J trimming: 8 bases; junction bases outside the gene matches: 5. This CDR3 region has 14 residues. Germline values: CDR1 SGHNT, CDR2 YYREEE (reference sequence). The CDR3 sequence: CASSPGQGADTIYF. For the CDR3, the DNA is TGTGCCAGCAGCCCCGGACAGGGGGCTGACACCATATATTTT. The whole variable domain, filled in from reference TRBV5-4 and TRBJ1-3, reads ETGVTQSPTHLIKTRGQQVTLRCSSQSGHNTVSWYQQALGQGPQFIFQYYREEENGRGNFPPRFSGLQFPNYSSELNVNALELDDSALYLCASSPGQGADTIYFGEGSWLTVV.

The chain recombines TRBV5-1 with TRBJ2-3; 9 bases are a match to TRBD2. The germline V gene has CDR1 SGHRS and CDR2 YFSETQ. The CDR3 has 19 amino acids. The V segment lost 0 bases and the J segment 3 bases; nucleotides outside the gene matches: 14. This CDR3 is CASSLVSGGRAVSTDTQYF. In DNA, the CDR3 is TGCGCCAGCAGCTTGGTTTCTGGCGGGAGGGCCGTCTCGACAGATACGCAGTATTTT. Looking up the rest from reference TRBV5-1 and TRBJ2-3 gives the full variable domain: KAGVTQTPRYLIKTRGQQVTLSCSPISGHRSVSWYQQTPGQGLQFLFEYFSETQRNKGNFPGRFSGRQFSNSRSEMNVSTLELGDSALYLCASSLVSGGRAVSTDTQYFGPGTRLTVL.

The J gene is TRBJ2-1, the V gene TRBV27, with D possibly matching TRBD1 (6 bases). The CDR3 has 15 amino acids. V lost 3 bases to trimming and J lost 2 bases, with 11 bases between them. Looked up from germline, CDR1 is MNHEY and CDR2 is SMNVEV (reference sequence). The CDR3: CASSFGTITYNEQFF. CDR3 bases: TGTGCCAGCAGTTTTGGGACAATCACCTACAATGAGCAGTTCTTC.

V and J are TRBV7-8 and TRBJ2-2; no firm D call. Germline V CDR1 and CDR2: SGHVS, FQNEAQ. Between the trimmed V and J ends, which lost 5 bases and 8 bases, there was a span of 18 bases. CDR3 length equals 15 residues. This chain's CDR3 is CASSPYPLHQGELFF. The CDR3, as DNA: TGTGCCAGCAGCCCTTACCCACTTCATCAAGGGGAGCTGTTTTTT.

V and J are TRBV20-1 and TRBJ2-7, with 8 bases fitting TRBD2. CDR3 length equals 11 residues. J gave up 5 bases and V 7 bases, and 4 bases lay outside the gene matches. The V gene's germline CDR1 is DFQATT and CDR2 SNEGSKA (reference sequence). CDR3 DNA: TGCAGTGGCGGGAGGCAAGACGAGCAGTACTTC. Protein: CSGGRQDEQYF.

The rearrangement links TRBV6-4 to TRBJ2-1; 8 positions match TRBD1. The germline gives CDR1 MRHNA, CDR2 SNTAGT. The CDR3 has 14 amino acids. J gave up 8 bases and V 4 bases, and 7 bases lay outside the gene matches. CDR3 region: CASSGQGFSDEQFF. CDR3 DNA: TGTGCCAGCAGTGGACAGGGGTTTTCCGATGAGCAGTTCTTC.

This chain links TRBV3-1 (or the pseudogene TRBV3-2) with TRBJ2-7; possibly TRBD1 or TRBD2 for D (6 bases each). V lost 1 base and J 4 bases, leaving 20 bases between the germline ends. Germline-derived CDR1 and CDR2 are LGHDT and YNNKEL (reference sequence). The CDR3 contains 17 residues. CDR3 residues: CASSQGLGPGALYEQYF. The DNA of the CDR3 is TGTGCCAGCAGCCAAGGTCTCGGCCCGGGGGCGTTATACGAGCAGTACTTC.

J is TRBJ2-7 and V is TRBV7-6; tentative D call: TRBD1 (7 bases). V shed 4 bases and J shed 6 bases, with 28 bases lying between them. The CDR3 length is 18 residues. Germline CDR1 SGHVS, CDR2 FNYEAQ. The CDR3 loop reads CASSWGRTGRGAVGEQYF. Here the CDR3 DNA reads TGTGCCAGCAGCTGGGGACGAACGGGCAGGGGGGCGGTGGGCGAGCAGTACTTC.

This clone has a handful of counts. The chain links TRBV3-1 (or the pseudogene TRBV3-2) to TRBJ1-1, with D tentatively TRBD1 (5 bases). The V and J ends lost 4 bases and 1 base respectively, with 10 bases between them. This CDR3 is 14 amino acids long. Looked up from germline, CDR1 is LGHDT and CDR2 is YNNKEL (reference sequence). CDR3 bases: TGTGCCAGCAGCCGAGAAGGGGCGAACACTGAAGCTTTCTTT. Translation: CASSREGANTEAFF.

The DNA of the CDR3 is TGTGCCAGCAGCCCGTTAGACCGCGGAGCGGGAGGGCCAGGTGAGCAGTTCTTC. Translation: CASSPLDRGAGGPGEQFF. The rearrangement joins TRBV7-6 to TRBJ2-1, with TRBD2 identical over 10 bases. Germline values: CDR1 SGHVS, CDR2 FNYEAQ. The trim removed 5 bases at V and 9 bases at J, leaving 19 bases unmatched. The CDR3 contains 18 residues.

The chain uses TRBV25-1 and TRBJ2-1; tentatively, D is TRBD2 (6 bases). This CDR3 is built from 12 residues. V was trimmed by 2 bases and J by 7 bases, leaving 6 bases between them. Looked up from germline, CDR1 is MGHDK and CDR2 is SYGVNS. This chain's CDR3 is CASSELANEQFF. For the CDR3, the DNA is TGTGCCAGCAGTGAACTAGCGAATGAGCAGTTCTTC.

The J gene is TRBJ2-7, the V gene TRBV10-1, with 11 nucleotides matching TRBD2. The V and J ends lost 0 bases and 4 bases, in that order; junction bases with no gene match: 5. The CDR3 has 16 residues. Per germline, CDR1 WNHNN and CDR2 SYGVQD (reference sequence). For the CDR3, the DNA is TGCGCCAGCAGTGAGTCGGTAGCGGGAGGGACGTACGAGCAGTACTTC. It specifies CASSESVAGGTYEQYF.

The V gene is TRBV5-4, the J gene TRBJ1-1; D is possibly TRBD1 (6 bases). This CDR3 region has 14 residues. V was trimmed by 4 bases and J by 5 bases, leaving 15 bases between them. Germline values: CDR1 SGHNT, CDR2 YYREEE (reference sequence). CDR3 coding DNA: TGTGCCAGCAGCATAATCAGGGGAGGTACTGAAGCTTTCTTT. Residues: CASSIIRGGTEAFF.

The chain employs TRBV29-1 and TRBJ2-2, with D unclear. This CDR3 is 14 amino acids long. Trimming took off 7 bases at V and 6 bases at J, with 18 bases between the two ends. The germline CDR1 and CDR2 sequences are SQVTM and ANQGSEA. The CDR3 sequence: CSARNGVEPGELFF. CDR3 coding DNA: TGCAGCGCACGAAACGGTGTGGAACCCGGGGAGCTGTTTTTT.

The V and J genes are TRBV28 and TRBJ2-5; perhaps TRBD1 as D (6 bases). The V gene's germline CDR1 is MDHEN and CDR2 SYDVKM. V was clipped by 4 bases and J by 6 bases, with 18 bases between them. The CDR3 consists of 15 residues. The CDR3 nucleotides read TGTGCCAGCAGTTACCCCCCACAGGGAACGAAGACCCAGTACTTC. This gives the protein CASSYPPQGTKTQYF.

The V call is TRBV28, the J call TRBJ1-1; tentative D call: TRBD1 (6 bases). This CDR3 spans 14 amino acids. CDR1 and CDR2 (germline): MDHEN, SYDVKM. Trimming shortened V by 5 bases and J by 6 bases, and 16 bases separated the two germline ends. The CDR3 bases are TGTGCCAGCAGTGCGACAGGTCTGGCATCTGAAGCTTTCTTT. It yields the protein CASSATGLASEAFF.

This clone was picked up one time. CDR3 in DNA: TGTGCCAGCAGCTACCGGCCGAATGAGCAGTTCTTC. It encodes CASSYRPNEQFF. The genes are TRBV3-1 (or the pseudogene TRBV3-2) and TRBJ2-1, with D hard to call. The CDR3 extends over 12 amino acids. Between the trimmed V and J ends, which lost 5 bases and 7 bases, there was a span of 9 bases. CDR1 is LGHDT and CDR2 is YNNKEL in the germline V gene (reference sequence).

CDR3 DNA sequence: TGTGCCAGCAGCTTAGCAGCGACTAGCGGGGGGGAGACCCAGTACTTC. Translated: CASSLAATSGGETQYF. The chain links TRBV11-1 to TRBJ2-5; 13 nucleotides agree with TRBD2. Germline V gene sequence: CDR1 SGHAT, CDR2 FQDESV (reference sequence). The CDR3 is made up of 16 amino acids. The V and J ends lost 0 bases and 5 bases, in that order; junction bases with no gene match: 3. Together with reference TRBV11-1 and TRBJ2-5, the CDR3 gives the full variable domain: EAEVAQSPRYKITEKSQAVAFWCDPISGHATLYWYRQILGQGPELLVQFQDESVVDDSQLPKDRFSAERLKGVDSTLKIQPAELGDSAMYLCASSLAATSGGETQYFGPGTRLLVL.

CDR3 region: CASSHEGETQYF. For the CDR3, the DNA is TGTGCCAGCAGTCACGAGGGGGAGACCCAGTACTTC. The V call is TRBV6-2 or TRBV6-3, the J call TRBJ2-5; D may correspond to TRBD1 or TRBD2 (5 bases each). The germline CDR1 and CDR2 sequences are MNHEY and SVGEGT. CDR3 length: 12 amino acids. With 5 bases removed from V and 5 bases from J, the gap between germline ends came to 9 bases.

The sample holds one count of this clone. This chain connects TRBV28 to TRBJ1-1; D might be TRBD1 (5 bases). The germline V gene has CDR1 MDHEN and CDR2 SYDVKM. The CDR3 consists of 15 residues. Trimming cost V 5 bases and J 10 bases, with 23 bases left between them. The CDR3 DNA follows: TGTGCCAGCAGTCCGCGCGGGACGCCTTGGGACGTAGCTTTCTTT. This sequence encodes CASSPRGTPWDVAFF.

This clone occurred once. V and J are TRBV5-1 and TRBJ2-3; D not certain. Deletions cut 4 bases from V and 2 bases from J, with 8 bases between. CDR3 size: 13 residues. CDR1 is SGHRS, CDR2 YFSETQ, per germline. CDR3 protein: CASSRSDTDTQYF. In DNA, the CDR3 is TGCGCCAGCAGCCGGTCTGACACAGATACGCAGTATTTT.

V usage is TRBV5-6 and J usage is TRBJ2-5; the D is unclear. CDR1 and CDR2 (germline): SGHDT, YYEEEE. V lost 0 bases to trimming and J lost 2 bases, with 8 bases between them. The CDR3 has 14 amino acids. The CDR3 region is CASSLGAPQETQYF. The CDR3 DNA is TGTGCCAGCAGCTTGGGGGCGCCTCAAGAGACCCAGTACTTC.

This chain links TRBV24-1 with TRBJ2-1, with TRBD2 matching over 13 bases. The CDR3 sequence is 18 residues long. Germline CDR1 is KGHDR and CDR2 is SFDVKD. With V trimmed by 5 bases and J by 5 bases, 11 bases remained unmatched. The chain's CDR3 is CATSVTSGRRVPHNEQFF. DNA of the CDR3: TGTGCCACCAGTGTGACTAGCGGGAGGAGGGTCCCTCACAATGAGCAGTTCTTC.

The chain couples TRBV11-2 to TRBJ2-7, with 7 bases identical to TRBD2. J lost 1 base, V lost 1 base, and 4 bases had no gene match. The germline CDR1 and CDR2 sequences are SGHAT and FQNNGV. There are 15 residues in the CDR3. The CDR3 bases are TGTGCCAGCAGCTTAGTGTCTAGCGGTTCCTACGAGCAGTACTTC. It specifies CASSLVSSGSYEQYF.

The table lists this clone with a count of one. This chain connects TRBV30 to TRBJ2-3; 12 bases match TRBD2. The trim removed 3 bases at V and 6 bases at J, leaving 7 bases unmatched. The V gene's germline CDR1 is GTSNPN and CDR2 SVGIG (reference sequence). The CDR3 runs to 15 residues. The CDR3 coding sequence is TGTGCCTGGAGAAGACTAGCGGGAGCCCGCGATACGCAGTATTTT. Translated, it gives CAWRRLAGARDTQYF. The variable domain in full, with the rest retrieved from reference TRBV30 and TRBJ2-3, is SQTIHQWPATLVQPVGSPLSLECTVEGTSNPNLYWYRQAAGRGLQLLFYSVGIGQISSEVPQNLSASRPQDRQFILSSKKLLLSDSGFYLCAWRRLAGARDTQYFGPGTRLTVL.

The chain employs TRBV6-5 and TRBJ2-7; the D is unclear. V lost 1 base to trimming and J lost 0 bases, with 7 bases between them. Germline V gene lookup returns CDR1 MNHEY and CDR2 SVGAGI. CDR3 length: 14 residues. Here the CDR3 DNA reads TGTGCCAGCAGTTACTTTGGTCTCTCCTACGAGCAGTACTTC. This codes for CASSYFGLSYEQYF.

The genes are TRBV25-1 and TRBJ1-2; the D gene is possibly TRBD1 (5 bases). The CDR3 runs to 14 residues. In germline, CDR1 is MGHDK, CDR2 SYGVNS. The germline V and J ends were trimmed by 7 bases and 4 bases, with 16 bases remaining between them. CDR3 amino acids: CASTSAGTLYGYTF. Here the CDR3 DNA reads TGTGCCAGCACCTCTGCGGGGACCCTCTATGGCTACACCTTC.